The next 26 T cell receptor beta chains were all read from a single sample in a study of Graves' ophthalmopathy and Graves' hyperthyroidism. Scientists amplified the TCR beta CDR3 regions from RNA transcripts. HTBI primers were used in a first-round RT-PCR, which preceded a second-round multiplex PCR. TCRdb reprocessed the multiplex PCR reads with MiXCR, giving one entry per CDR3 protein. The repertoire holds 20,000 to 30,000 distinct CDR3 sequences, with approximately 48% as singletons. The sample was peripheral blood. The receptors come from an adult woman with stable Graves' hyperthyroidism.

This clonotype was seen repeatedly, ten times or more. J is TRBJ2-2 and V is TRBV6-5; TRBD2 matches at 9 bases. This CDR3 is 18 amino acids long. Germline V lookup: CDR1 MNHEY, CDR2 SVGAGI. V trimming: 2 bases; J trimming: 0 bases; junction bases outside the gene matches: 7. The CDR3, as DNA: TGTGCCAGCAGTTACCGCGGGGCTAGCGGGACGAACACCGGGGAGCTGTTTTTT. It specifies CASSYRGASGTNTGELFF.

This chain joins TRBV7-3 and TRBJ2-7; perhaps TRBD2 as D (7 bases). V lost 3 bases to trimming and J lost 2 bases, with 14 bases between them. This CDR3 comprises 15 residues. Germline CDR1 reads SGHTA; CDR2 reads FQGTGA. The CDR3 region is CASSFEVGGPYEQYF. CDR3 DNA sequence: TGTGCCAGCAGCTTTGAGGTCGGGGGGCCCTACGAGCAGTACTTC.

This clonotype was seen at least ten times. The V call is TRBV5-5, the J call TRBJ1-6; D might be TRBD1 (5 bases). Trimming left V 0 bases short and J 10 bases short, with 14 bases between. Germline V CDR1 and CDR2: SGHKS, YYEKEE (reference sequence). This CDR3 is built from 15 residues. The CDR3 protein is CASSLGDPGESPLHF. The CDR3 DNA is TGTGCCAGCAGCTTGGGGGACCCCGGGGAATCACCCCTCCACTTT.

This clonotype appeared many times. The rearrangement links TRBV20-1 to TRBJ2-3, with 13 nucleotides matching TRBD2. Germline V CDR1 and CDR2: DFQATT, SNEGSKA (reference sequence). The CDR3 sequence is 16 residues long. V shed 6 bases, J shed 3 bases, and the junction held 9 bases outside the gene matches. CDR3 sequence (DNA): TGCAGTGCCCCGGGACTAGCGGGGACCGAAACAGATACGCAGTATTTT. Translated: CSAPGLAGTETDTQYF.

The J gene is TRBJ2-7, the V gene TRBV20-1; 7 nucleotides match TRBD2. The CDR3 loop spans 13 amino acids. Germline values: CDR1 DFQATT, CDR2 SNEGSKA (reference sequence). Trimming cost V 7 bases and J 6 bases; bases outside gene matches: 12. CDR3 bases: TGCAGTGTTCCACCAAGGACTAGTTCCGAGCAGTACTTC. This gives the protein CSVPPRTSSEQYF.

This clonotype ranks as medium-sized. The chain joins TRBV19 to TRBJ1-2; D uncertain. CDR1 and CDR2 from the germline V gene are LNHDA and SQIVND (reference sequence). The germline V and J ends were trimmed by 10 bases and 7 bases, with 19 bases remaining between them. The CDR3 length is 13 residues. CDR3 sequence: CATTDGGLGGYTF. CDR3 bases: TGTGCCACCACTGATGGAGGGCTCGGTGGCTACACCTTC.

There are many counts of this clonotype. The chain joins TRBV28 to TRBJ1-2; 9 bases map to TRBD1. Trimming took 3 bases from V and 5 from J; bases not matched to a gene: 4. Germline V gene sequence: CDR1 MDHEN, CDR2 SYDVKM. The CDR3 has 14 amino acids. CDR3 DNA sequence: TGTGCCAGCAGTTTTAACAGGGGGCTGTATGGCTACACCTTC. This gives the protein CASSFNRGLYGYTF.

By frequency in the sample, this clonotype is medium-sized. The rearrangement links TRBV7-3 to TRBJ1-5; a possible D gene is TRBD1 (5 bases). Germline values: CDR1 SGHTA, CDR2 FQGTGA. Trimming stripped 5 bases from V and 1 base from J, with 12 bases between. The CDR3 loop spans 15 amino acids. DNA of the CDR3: TGTGCCAGCAGCCTCGTAGCAGGGAGCAATCAGCCCCAGCATTTT. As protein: CASSLVAGSNQPQHF.

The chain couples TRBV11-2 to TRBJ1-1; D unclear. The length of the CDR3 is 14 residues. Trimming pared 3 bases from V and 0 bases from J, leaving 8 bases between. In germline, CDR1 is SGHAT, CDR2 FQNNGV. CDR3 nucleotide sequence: TGTGCCAGCAGCTTCGGGTCAGTGAACACTGAAGCTTTCTTT. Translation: CASSFGSVNTEAFF.

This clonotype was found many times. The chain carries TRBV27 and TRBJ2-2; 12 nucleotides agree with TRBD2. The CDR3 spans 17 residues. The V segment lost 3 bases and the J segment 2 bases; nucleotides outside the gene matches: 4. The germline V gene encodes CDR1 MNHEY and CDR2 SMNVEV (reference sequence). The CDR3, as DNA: TGTGCCAGCAGTTTCCTGACTAGCGGGAGAAACACCGGGGAGCTGTTTTTT. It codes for CASSFLTSGRNTGELFF.

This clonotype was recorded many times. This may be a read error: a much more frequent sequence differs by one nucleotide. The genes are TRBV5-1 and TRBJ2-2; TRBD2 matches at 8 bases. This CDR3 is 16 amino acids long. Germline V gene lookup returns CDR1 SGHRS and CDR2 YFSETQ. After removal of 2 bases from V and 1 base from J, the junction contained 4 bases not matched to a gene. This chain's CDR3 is CASSFKTSVNTGELFF. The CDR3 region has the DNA TGCGCCAGCAGCTTCAAGACTAGCGTGAACACCGGGGAGCTGTTTTTT.

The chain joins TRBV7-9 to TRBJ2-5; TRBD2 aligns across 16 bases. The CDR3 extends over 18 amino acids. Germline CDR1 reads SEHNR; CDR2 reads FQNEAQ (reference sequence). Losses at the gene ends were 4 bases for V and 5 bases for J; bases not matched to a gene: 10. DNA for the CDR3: TGTGCCAGCAGCTCCCCCGGGACTAGCGGGAGGGCCTGGGAGACCCAGTACTTC. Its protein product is CASSSPGTSGRAWETQYF.

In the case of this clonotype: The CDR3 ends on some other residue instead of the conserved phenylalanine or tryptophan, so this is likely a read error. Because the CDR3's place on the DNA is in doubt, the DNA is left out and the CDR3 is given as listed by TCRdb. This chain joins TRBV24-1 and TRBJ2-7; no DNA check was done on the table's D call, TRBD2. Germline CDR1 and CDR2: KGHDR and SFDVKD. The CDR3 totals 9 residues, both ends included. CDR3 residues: CATSDLGTS.

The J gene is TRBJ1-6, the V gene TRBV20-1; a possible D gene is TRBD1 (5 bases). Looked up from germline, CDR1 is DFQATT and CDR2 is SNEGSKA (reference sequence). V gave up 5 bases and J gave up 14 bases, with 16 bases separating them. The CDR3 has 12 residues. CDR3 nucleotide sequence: TGCAGTGCTTGGACAAACCAAGAGACCCTCCACTTT. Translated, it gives CSAWTNQETLHF.

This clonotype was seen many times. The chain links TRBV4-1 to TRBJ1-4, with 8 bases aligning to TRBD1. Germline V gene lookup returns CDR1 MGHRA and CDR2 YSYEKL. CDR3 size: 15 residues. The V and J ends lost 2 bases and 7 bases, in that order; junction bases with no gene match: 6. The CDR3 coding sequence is TGCGCCAGCAGCCAAACCGGACAGGGAGGTGAAAAACTGTTTTTT. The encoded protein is CASSQTGQGGEKLFF.

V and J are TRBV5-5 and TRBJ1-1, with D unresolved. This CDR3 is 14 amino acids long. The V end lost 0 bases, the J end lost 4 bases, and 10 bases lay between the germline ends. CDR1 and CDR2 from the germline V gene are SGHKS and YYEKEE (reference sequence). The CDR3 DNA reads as TGTGCCAGCAGCTTGGGTGTGCGGTCCACTGAAGCTTTCTTT. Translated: CASSLGVRSTEAFF.

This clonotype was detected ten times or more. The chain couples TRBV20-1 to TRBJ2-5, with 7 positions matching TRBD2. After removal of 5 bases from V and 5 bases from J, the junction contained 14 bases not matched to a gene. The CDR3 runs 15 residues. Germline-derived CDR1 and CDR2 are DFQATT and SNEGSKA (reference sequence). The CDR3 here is CSAETPGLVFETQYF. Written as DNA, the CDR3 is TGCAGTGCTGAGACCCCCGGACTAGTTTTCGAGACCCAGTACTTC.

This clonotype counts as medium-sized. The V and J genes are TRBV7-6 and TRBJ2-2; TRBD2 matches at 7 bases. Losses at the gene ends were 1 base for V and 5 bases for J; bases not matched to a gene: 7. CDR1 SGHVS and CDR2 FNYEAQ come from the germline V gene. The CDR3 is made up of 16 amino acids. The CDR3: CASSLETSPITGELFF. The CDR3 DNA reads TGTGCCAGCAGCTTAGAGACTAGCCCAATTACCGGGGAGCTGTTTTTT.

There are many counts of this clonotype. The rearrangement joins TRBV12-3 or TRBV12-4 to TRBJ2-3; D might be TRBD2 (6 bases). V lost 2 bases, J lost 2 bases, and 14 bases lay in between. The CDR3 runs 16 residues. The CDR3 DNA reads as TGTGCCAGCAGTTTACTTGTCCTAGCGAACACAGATACGCAGTATTTT. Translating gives CASSLLVLANTDTQYF.

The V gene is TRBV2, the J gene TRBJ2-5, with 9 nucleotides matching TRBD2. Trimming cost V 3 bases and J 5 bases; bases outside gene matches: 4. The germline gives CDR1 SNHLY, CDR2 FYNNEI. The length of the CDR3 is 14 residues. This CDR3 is CASSEREGPETQYF. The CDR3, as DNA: TGTGCCAGCAGTGAGCGGGAGGGCCCGGAGACCCAGTACTTC. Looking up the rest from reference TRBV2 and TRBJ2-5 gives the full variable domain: EPEVTQTPSHQVTQMGQEVILRCVPISNHLYFYWYRQILGQKVEFLVSFYNNEISEKSEIFDDQFSVERPDGSNFTLKIRSTKLEDSAMYFCASSEREGPETQYFGPGTRLLVL.

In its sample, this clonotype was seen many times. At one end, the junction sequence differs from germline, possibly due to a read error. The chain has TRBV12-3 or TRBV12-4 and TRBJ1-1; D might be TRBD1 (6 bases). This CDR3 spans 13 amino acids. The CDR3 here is CASSLAGESEAFF. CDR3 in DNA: TGTGCCAGCAGCTTAGCAGGGGAGTCTGAAGCTTTCTTT.

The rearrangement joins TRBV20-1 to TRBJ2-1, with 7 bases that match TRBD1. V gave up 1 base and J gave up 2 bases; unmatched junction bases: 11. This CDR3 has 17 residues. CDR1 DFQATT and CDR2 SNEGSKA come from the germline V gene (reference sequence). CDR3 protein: CSARVGNRGQTYNEQFF. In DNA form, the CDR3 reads TGCAGTGCTAGAGTAGGAAACAGGGGACAAACCTACAATGAGCAGTTCTTC.

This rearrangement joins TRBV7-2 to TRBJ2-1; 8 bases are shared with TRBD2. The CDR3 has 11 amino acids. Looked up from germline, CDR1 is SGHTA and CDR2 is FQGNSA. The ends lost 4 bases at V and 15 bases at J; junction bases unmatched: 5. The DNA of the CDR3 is TGTGCCAGCAGCTCGGGGCTAGCGGGGTTCTTC. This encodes CASSSGLAGFF.

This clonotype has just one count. The CDR3 is CSVEVSGKTEAFF. The CDR3 DNA reads TGCAGCGTTGAAGTCTCGGGAAAAACTGAAGCTTTCTTT. The chain employs TRBV29-1 and TRBJ1-1; no firm D call. Germline lookup yields CDR1 SQVTM and CDR2 ANQGSEA. V was trimmed by 1 base and J by 5 bases, leaving 11 bases between them. The CDR3 extends over 13 amino acids.

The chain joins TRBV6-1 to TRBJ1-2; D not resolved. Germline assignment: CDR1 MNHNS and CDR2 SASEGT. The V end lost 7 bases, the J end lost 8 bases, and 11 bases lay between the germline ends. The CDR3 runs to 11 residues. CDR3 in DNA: TGTGCCAGCACCCCAGATCGCGGCTACACCTTC. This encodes CASTPDRGYTF.

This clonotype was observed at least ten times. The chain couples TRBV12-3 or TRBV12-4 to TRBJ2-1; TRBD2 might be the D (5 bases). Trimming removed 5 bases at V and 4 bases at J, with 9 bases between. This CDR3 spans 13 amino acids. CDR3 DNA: TGTGCCAGCAGTCCCGGACTGTACAATGAGCAGTTCTTC. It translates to CASSPGLYNEQFF.